This TCR beta chain was sequenced in a study of blood T cell repertoires in COVID-19. Germline loops: CDR1 SEHNR, CDR2 FQNEAQ (reference sequence). V lost 4 bases and J 4 bases, leaving 16 bases between the germline ends. The CDR3 loop spans 16 amino acids. Profiling relied on immunoSEQ multiplex PCR, and the TCRdb table lists in-frame clones only, not all of them. This repertoire shows about 200,000 clones, around 82% found once; its top ten account for around 11%. The sample holds a few counts of this clone. Material: PBMCs or T cells enriched from blood (not recorded which). V gene TRBV7-9 combines with J gene TRBJ1-4; possibly TRBD1 for D (6 bases). The source is a man aged 35 to 55 who had recovered from COVID-19. The CDR3 region has the DNA TGTGCCAGCAGCTCGAGAACGGACAGAGTTAATGAAAAACTGTTTTTT. This translates into CASSSRTDRVNEKLFF.